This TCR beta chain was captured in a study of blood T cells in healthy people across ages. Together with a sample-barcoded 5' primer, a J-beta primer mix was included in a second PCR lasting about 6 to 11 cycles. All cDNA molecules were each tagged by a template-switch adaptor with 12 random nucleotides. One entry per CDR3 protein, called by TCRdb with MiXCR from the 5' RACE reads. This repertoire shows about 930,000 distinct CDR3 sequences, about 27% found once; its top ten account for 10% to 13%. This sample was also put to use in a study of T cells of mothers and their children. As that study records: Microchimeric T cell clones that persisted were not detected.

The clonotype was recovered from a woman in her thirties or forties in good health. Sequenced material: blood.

The CDR3 region has the DNA TGTGCCAGCAGCCCCACAGGGGGTTACACAGATACGCAGTATTTT. Translating gives CASSPTGGYTDTQYF. The chain joins TRBV7-8 to TRBJ2-3; 8 bases fit TRBD1. The CDR3 sequence is 15 residues long. In germline, CDR1 is SGHVS, CDR2 FQNEAQ. V lost 5 bases, J lost 2 bases, and 6 bases stayed unmatched.